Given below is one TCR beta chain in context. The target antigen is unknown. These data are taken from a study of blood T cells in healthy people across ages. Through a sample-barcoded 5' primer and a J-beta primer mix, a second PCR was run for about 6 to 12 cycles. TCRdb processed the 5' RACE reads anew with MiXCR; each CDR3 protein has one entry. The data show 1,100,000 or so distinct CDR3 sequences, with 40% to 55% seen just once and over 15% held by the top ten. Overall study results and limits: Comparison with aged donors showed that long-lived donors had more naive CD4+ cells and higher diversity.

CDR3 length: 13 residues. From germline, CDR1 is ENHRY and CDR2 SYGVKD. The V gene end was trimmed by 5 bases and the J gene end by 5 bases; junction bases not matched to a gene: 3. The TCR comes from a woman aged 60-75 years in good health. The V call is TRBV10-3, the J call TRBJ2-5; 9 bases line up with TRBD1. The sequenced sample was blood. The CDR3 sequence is CAISSDRGETQYF. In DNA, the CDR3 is TGTGCCATCAGTTCCGACAGGGGGGAGACCCAGTACTTC.